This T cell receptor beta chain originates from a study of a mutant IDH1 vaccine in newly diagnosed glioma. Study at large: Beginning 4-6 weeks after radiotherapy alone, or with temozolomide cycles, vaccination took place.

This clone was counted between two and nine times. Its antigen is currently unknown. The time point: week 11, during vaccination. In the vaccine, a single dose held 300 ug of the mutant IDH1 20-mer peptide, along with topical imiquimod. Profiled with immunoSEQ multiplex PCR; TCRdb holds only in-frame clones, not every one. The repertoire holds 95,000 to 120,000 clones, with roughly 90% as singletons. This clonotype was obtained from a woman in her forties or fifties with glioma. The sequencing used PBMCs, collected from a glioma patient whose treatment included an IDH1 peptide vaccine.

CDR3 bases: TGCAGCGCCGGGGACAGGTCTGAAAAACTGTTTTTT. Its protein product is CSAGDRSEKLFF. J is TRBJ1-4 and V is TRBV29-1; TRBD1 agrees at 8 bases. J was trimmed by 7 bases and V by 7 bases; bases with no gene match: 5. Germline-derived CDR1 and CDR2 are SQVTM and ANQGSEA. The CDR3 consists of 12 residues.